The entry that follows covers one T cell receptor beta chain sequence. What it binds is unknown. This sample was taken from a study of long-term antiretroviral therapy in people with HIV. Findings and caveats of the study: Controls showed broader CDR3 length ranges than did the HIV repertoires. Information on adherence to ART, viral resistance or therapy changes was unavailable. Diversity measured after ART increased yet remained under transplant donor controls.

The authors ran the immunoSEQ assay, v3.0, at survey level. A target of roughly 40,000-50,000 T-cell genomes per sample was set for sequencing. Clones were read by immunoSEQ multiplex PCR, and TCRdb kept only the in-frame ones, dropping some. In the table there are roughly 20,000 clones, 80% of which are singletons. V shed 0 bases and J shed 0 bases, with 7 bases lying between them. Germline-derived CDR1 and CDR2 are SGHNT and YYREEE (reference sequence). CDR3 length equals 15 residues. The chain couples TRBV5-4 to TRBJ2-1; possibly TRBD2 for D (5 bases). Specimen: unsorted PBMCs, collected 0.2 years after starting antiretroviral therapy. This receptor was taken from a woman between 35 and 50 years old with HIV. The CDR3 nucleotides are TGTGCCAGCAGCTTGGAGCGGTTCTCCTACAATGAGCAGTTCTTC. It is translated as CASSLERFSYNEQFF.